The rows below give T cell receptor beta chains drawn from one sample of a study of beta chain features in type 1 diabetes. This table comes from immunoSEQ multiplex PCR, and its TCRdb copy is limited to in-frame clones, with some not included. This sample has some 350,000 clones; around an eighth occur once, and the top ten carry roughly 0.015%. The sequenced sample was naive CD4+ T cells from blood. The receptors here all came from a woman younger than 35 with type 1 diabetes. The CDR3 runs from the conserved cysteine through the conserved F or W. A D gene is named only where the DNA matches it firmly. The size of a clone is reported for some rows only, either as once, few or many, or as a class for expanded clones.

clone size	D gene	V gene	J gene	CDR3 DNA	CDR3 protein
NA	NA	TRBV28	TRBJ2-2	TGTGCCAGCAGATTATCCCTAGGGGCGACCGGGGAGCTGTTTTTT	CASRLSLGATGELFF
few	NA	TRBV7-2	TRBJ2-6	TGTGCCAGCAGCCCTAGCGACTCTGGGGCCAACGTCCTGACTTTC	CASSPSDSGANVLTF
NA	TRBD1	TRBV4-3	TRBJ1-4	TGCGCCAGCAGCCCCGGACAGGGACGGGAAAAACTGTTTTTT	CASSPGQGREKLFF
NA	NA	TRBV20-1	TRBJ2-3	TGCAGTGCTAGAGGGGGAGGGCAGTATTTT	CSARGGGQYF
few	TRBD2	TRBV19	TRBJ2-1	TGTGCCAGCAGCCCTTCCGCTAGCGGGAGGGGCAATGAGCAGTTCTTC	CASSPSASGRGNEQFF
NA	NA	TRBV5-5	TRBJ2-5	TGTGCCAGCAGCTTGTATGGCCTCCAAGAGACCCAGTACTTC	CASSLYGLQETQYF
NA	TRBD2	TRBV7-2	TRBJ2-5	TGTGCCAGCAGGGAGGGGCTAGCGGGCTCCCAAGAGACCCAGTACTTC	CASREGLAGSQETQYF
NA	NA	TRBV27	TRBJ2-2	TGTGCCAGCAGTTTCGGCGATGCTAGGACCGGGGAGCTGTTTTTT	CASSFGDARTGELFF
NA	NA	TRBV18	TRBJ1-1	TGTGCCAGCTCTCGGGATTTGAACACTGAAGCTTTCTTT	CASSRDLNTEAFF
few	NA	TRBV18	TRBJ1-2	TGTGCCAGCTCACCAGGGGGGGACTATGGCTACACCTTC	CASSPGGDYGYTF
NA	NA	TRBV19	TRBJ2-4	TGTGCCAGTAGTATCGTGGGAGGACAGGTGAAAAACATTCAGTACTTC	CASSIVGGQVKNIQYF
few	TRBD1	TRBV19	TRBJ2-7	TGTGCCAGTAGCAGATACCGGGACAGGAGCTACGAGCAGTACTTC	CASSRYRDRSYEQYF
few	TRBD2	TRBV7-2	TRBJ2-3	TGTGCCAGCAGCTTATTGGCGGGCGGGAGGACAGATACGCAGTATTTT	CASSLLAGGRTDTQYF
NA	NA	TRBV5-1	TRBJ2-3	TGCGCCAGCAGCTTCATAAGGGGCGACGCGCAGTATTTT	CASSFIRGDAQYF
NA	NA	TRBV7-9	TRBJ1-2	TGTGCCAGCAACCAGCCAGGGGTCGATGGCTACACCTTC	CASNQPGVDGYTF
few	TRBD1	TRBV30	TRBJ1-5	TGTGCCTGGACCGGGACAGGGGATGGTCAGCCCCAGCATTTT	CAWTGTGDGQPQHF
NA	TRBD1	TRBV11-2	TRBJ2-1	TGTGCCAGCAGCCCCGGGACAGGGCAGTTCTTC	CASSPGTGQFF
few	TRBD1	TRBV7-8	TRBJ2-2	TGTGCCAGCAGCTTCCGGGACAGCCTTCGGAACACCGGGGAGCTGTTTTTT	CASSFRDSLRNTGELFF
few	NA	TRBV5-6	TRBJ1-2	TGTGCCAGCAGCTTTTCAGAATGGAGAGGTGGCTACACCTTC	CASSFSEWRGGYTF
NA	TRBD1	TRBV2	TRBJ1-1	TGTGCCAGCACCACGGGACAGGCGAACACTGAAGCTTTCTTT	CASTTGQANTEAFF
few	NA	TRBV28	TRBJ2-3	TGTGCCAGCAGTTTATACCTGGGCCCCCTCACAGATACGCAGTATTTT	CASSLYLGPLTDTQYF
NA	NA	TRBV18	TRBJ2-1	TGTGCCAGCCTGCGAGACAGGAACAATGAGCAGTTCTTC	CASLRDRNNEQFF